This T cell receptor (beta chain) was observed in a study of OX40 agonist ivuxolimab in advanced cancers. The study's findings and limits: Compared with CD4+, CD8+ T cells on average had more expanded clones.

Clones were sequenced by immunoSEQ multiplex PCR, and TCRdb holds only the in-frame ones, with some missing. The data contain fewer than 85,000 clones, roughly 84% of them seen just once; the ten biggest clones take up over 6%. V was clipped by 4 bases and J by 2 bases, with 5 bases between them. This CDR3 contains 12 residues. Germline V gives CDR1 SGHAT, CDR2 FQDESV (reference sequence). This clone turned up a few times. Its target is unknown. The chain carries TRBV11-1 and TRBJ1-2; unclear D gene. The sequencing here drew on CD4+ or CD8+ T cells sorted from blood, taken in a trial of the OX40 agonist ivuxolimab. This clonotype was obtained from an adult with an advanced solid tumor such as melanoma, head and neck, liver or kidney cancer. CDR3 nucleotides: TGTGCCAGCAGCTCAGAGAACTATGGCTACACCTTC. This sequence encodes CASSSENYGYTF.